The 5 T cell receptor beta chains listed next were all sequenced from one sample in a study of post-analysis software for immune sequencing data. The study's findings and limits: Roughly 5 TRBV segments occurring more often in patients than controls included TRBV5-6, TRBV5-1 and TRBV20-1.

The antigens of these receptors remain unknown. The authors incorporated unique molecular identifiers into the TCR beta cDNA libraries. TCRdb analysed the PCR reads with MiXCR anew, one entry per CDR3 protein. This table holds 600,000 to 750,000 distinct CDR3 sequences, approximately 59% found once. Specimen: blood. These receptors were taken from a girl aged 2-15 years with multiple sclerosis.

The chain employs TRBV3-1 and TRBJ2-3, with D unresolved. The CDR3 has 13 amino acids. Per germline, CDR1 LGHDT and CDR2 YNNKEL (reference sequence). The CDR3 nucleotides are TGTGCGACGGGCCTTACTAGCACAGATACGCAGTATTTT. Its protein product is CATGLTSTDTQYF.

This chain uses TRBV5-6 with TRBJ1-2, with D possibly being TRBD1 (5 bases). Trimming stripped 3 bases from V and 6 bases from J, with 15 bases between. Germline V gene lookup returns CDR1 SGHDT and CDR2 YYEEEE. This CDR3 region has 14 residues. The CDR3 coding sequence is TGTGCCAGCAGCTACTACCGACAGAACAATGGCTACACCTTC. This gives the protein CASSYYRQNNGYTF. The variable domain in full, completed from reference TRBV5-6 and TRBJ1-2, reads DAGVTQSPTHLIKTRGQQVTLRCSPKSGHDTVSWYQQALGQGPQFIFQYYEEEERQRGNFPDRFSGHQFPNYSSELNVNALLLGDSALYLCASSYYRQNNGYTFGSGTRLTVV.

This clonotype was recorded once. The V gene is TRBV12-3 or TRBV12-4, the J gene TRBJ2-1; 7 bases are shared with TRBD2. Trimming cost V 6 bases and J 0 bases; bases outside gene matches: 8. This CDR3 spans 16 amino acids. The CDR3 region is CASRPRAGNSYNEQFF. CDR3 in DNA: TGTGCCAGCAGGCCAAGAGCGGGGAACTCCTACAATGAGCAGTTCTTC.

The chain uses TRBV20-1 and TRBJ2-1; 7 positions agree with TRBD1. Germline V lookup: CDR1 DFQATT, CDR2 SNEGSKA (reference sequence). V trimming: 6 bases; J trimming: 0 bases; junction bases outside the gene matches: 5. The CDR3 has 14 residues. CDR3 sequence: CSAVRQGSYNEQFF. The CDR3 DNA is TGCAGTGCCGTACGACAGGGCTCCTACAATGAGCAGTTCTTC.

CDR3 residues: CASRMPGDTQYF. CDR3 bases: TGTGCCAGCAGGATGCCGGGAGATACGCAGTATTTT. V usage is TRBV7-8 and J usage is TRBJ2-3; unclear D gene. Germline V gives CDR1 SGHVS, CDR2 FQNEAQ. V was pared by 6 bases and J by 5 bases, with 9 bases between. The CDR3 length is 12 residues. The whole variable domain, remainder taken from reference TRBV7-8 and TRBJ2-3, is GAGVSQSPRYKVAKRGQDVALRCDPISGHVSLFWYQQALGQGPEFLTYFQNEAQLDKSGLPSDRFFAERPEGSVSTLKIQRTQQEDSAVYLCASRMPGDTQYFGPGTRLTVL.